This T cell receptor beta chain appears in the sequencing data of a study of cytomegalovirus exposure and HLA in healthy donors. CDR3 size: 14 residues. Germline CDR1 and CDR2: SGDLS and YYNGEE. The ends were cut back, 8 bases at V and 0 bases at J, with 12 bases in the middle. This table comes from immunoSEQ multiplex PCR, and its TCRdb copy is limited to in-frame clones, with some not included. The sample includes 100,000 to 150,000 clones, 85% to 90% of them seen just once. The gene calls are TRBV9 and TRBJ2-1; weak D call: TRBD2 (6 bases). The receptor was isolated from a woman aged 18-29 years in good health and CMV-seronegative. Sequences were obtained from PBMCs. As DNA, the CDR3 is TGTGCCAGTTCTCGGGGGAGCTCCTACAATGAGCAGTTCTTC. Amino acids: CASSRGSSYNEQFF.